This entry features one T cell receptor (beta chain) sequence. The clone's antigen remains unknown. Base qualities were left out, and no much larger clone turns up one base away. Between the V and J ends, shortened by 0 bases and 0 bases respectively, the junction contains 17 bases. Including the terminal cysteine and phenylalanine, the CDR3 comprises 19 residues. Only the CDR3 portion is preserved as DNA: 57 bases, with reading frame beginning at the first base. CDR1 LGHNT and CDR2 FRNRAP were looked up in the germline V gene. This record comes from a study of T cell repertoires in cytomegalovirus infection (dated by TCRdb to between 2019 and 2020). About the investigation overall: Alongside well-studied HLA-B-restricted epitopes, the peptide stimulations were aimed at recently identified HLA-C-restricted CMV epitopes, whose presentation resists viral immunomodulation. Donor HLA type was relevant to the analysis, because carriage of CMV infection together with the matching HLA type was indicated by public TCR beta signatures. What the study reported, not specific to this receptor: Carriers of CMV infection plus the relevant HLA type were discriminated by the cumulative frequency of public TCR beta family members in the study cohort and in an independent approximately 340-donor cohort. The ex vivo response was dominated by HLA-C-restricted CMV-specific TCR beta clonotypes, which also provided the single most frequent clonotype in two of eight donors.

Instrument used: Illumina HiSeq 1500. TCRdb reanalyzed the raw reads on its own, using fastp at Q25 for trimming and MiXCR for clone calling, and kept in-frame beta chains. Rows are unified per CDR3 protein, each entry keeping the most common DNA and genes. Present in this sample are fewer than 650,000 distinct CDR3 sequences, around two fifths of which were seen just once. The top ten hold about 46% of the sample. In light of the paper, this sample's treatment or condition label describes: in vitro stimulation with specific CMV peptide epitopes to enrich CMV-specific T cells. The chain is made from TRBV12-5 and TRBJ1-4, and TRBD1 may be the D gene, going by 5 matching bases. The starting material was cultured PBMCs, obtained from culture after CMV antigen stimulation. This sequence originates from a human donor in good health (CMV status not recorded). Some clones in this sample may be carry-over from other donors' samples. Read as DNA, the sequence is TGTGCTAGTGGTTTGGTAAGGGACGGGAACCTCGCAACTAATGAAAAACTGTTTTTT. It specifies CASGLVRDGNLATNEKLFF.